These 5 T cell receptor beta chains share one sample of origin, sequenced in a study of regulatory T cells in long-lasting Graves disease. The TCR beta library used iRepertoire HTBI primers with Arm-PCR amplification of CDR3. One entry per CDR3 protein results from TCRdb running MiXCR on the multiplex PCR reads. The sample lists roughly 420,000 distinct CDR3 sequences, 16% occurring once. Time point here: newly diagnosed GD, antithyroid drugs for less than 3 months. Construction of the TCR library relied on RNA isolated from PBMCs. The data also belong to a second study, concerning T cells in Graves' hyperthyroidism and ophthalmopathy.

The sample in question was peripheral blood mononuclear cells (PBMCs), obtained at new diagnosis, from a patient treated with antithyroid drugs. These receptors were taken from a woman aged 18 to 35 with Graves disease.

This clonotype was counted at least ten times. This chain uses TRBV9 with TRBJ2-7; D is undetermined. V was pared by 0 bases and J by 7 bases, with 17 bases between. The CDR3 has 15 residues. From germline, CDR1 is SGDLS and CDR2 YYNGEE. CDR3 in DNA: TGTGCCAGCAGCGTAGAAGGTGGATCGGTGGGTGAGCAGTACTTC. The encoded protein is CASSVEGGSVGEQYF.

This clonotype has a count of ten or more. This sequence joins TRBV30 and TRBJ2-7, with D hard to call. Germline V gives CDR1 GTSNPN, CDR2 SVGIG (reference sequence). The CDR3 covers 14 residues. Trimming removed 0 bases from V and 2 bases from J, with 11 bases in between. The CDR3 loop is CAWSVLGYTYEQYF. CDR3 bases: TGTGCCTGGAGTGTACTCGGGTACACCTACGAGCAGTACTTC. Combining the CDR3 with reference TRBV30 and TRBJ2-7 gives the whole variable domain SQTIHQWPATLVQPVGSPLSLECTVEGTSNPNLYWYRQAAGRGLQLLFYSVGIGQISSEVPQNLSASRPQDRQFILSSKKLLLSDSGFYLCAWSVLGYTYEQYFGPGTRLTVT.

Points on this clonotype: Possible read error: a much larger clone is one base away. This chain uses TRBV10-3 with TRBJ2-2; 14 nucleotides agree with TRBD2. With V trimmed by 3 bases and J by 5 bases, 11 bases remained unmatched. The CDR3 is 19 residues long. Per the germline V gene, CDR1 is ENHRY and CDR2 is SYGVKD. CDR3 nucleotides: TGTGCCATCAGTGAACCGACTAGCGGGAGGGTTCCGGAAACCGGGGAGCTGTTTTTT. It encodes CAISEPTSGRVPETGELFF.

This clonotype was detected ten times or more. This chain links TRBV11-1 with TRBJ2-1; D is possibly TRBD1 (6 bases). Germline V gene sequence: CDR1 SGHAT, CDR2 FQDESV (reference sequence). The CDR3 has 16 amino acids. Trimming took off 2 bases at V and 3 bases at J, with 14 bases between the two ends. The chain's CDR3 is CASSLFGWTDYNEQFF. The CDR3 coding sequence is TGTGCCAGCAGCTTATTTGGCTGGACAGACTACAATGAGCAGTTCTTC.

In this sample, this clonotype turned up many times. The chain has TRBV2 and TRBJ2-7; D uncertain. The CDR3 totals 13 residues. The V end lost 4 bases, the J end lost 1 base, and 8 bases lay between the germline ends. Germline-derived CDR1 and CDR2 are SNHLY and FYNNEI. The CDR3 spells CASSGYNSYEQYF. The CDR3 region has the DNA TGTGCCAGCAGTGGGTACAATTCCTACGAGCAGTACTTC.